Included here is one TCR beta chain sequence, with context. This clone's antigen is unknown. The input lacks base qualities; no much larger clone sits a single base away. The data are from a study of long-term antiretroviral therapy in people with HIV (dated by TCRdb to the early 2020s). With respect to the entire study: The earliest samples were collected roughly a decade before the 2015 WHO recommendation for immediate ART, at a time when ART was usually postponed until CD4 counts fell. This retrospective serial study examined whether starting ART and sustained HIV suppression were associated with changes in the composition and diversity of the TRB repertoire in peripheral blood. The cohort contributed under 200 cryopreserved PBMC samples from around 30 adults with confirmed HIV infection, collected serially over a mean of approximately six years (range 1-12). Among the approximately 30 participants with HIV, ten to twelve were female. Test extractions of a monoclonal T-cell line alongside 30 to 35 polyclonal samples showed no cross-contamination during QIAcube processing. Points the paper makes about the study in general: Starting ART was linked to a significant rise in TRB diversity, yet even with long-term ART the diversity remained significantly lower than in transplant donor controls. Owing to limited PBMC availability, only the TCR beta chain was sequenced, without alpha chain pairing. At every time point, the repertoire was dominated by expanded TRB clones first identified before ART initiation, although this dominance fluctuated and, in many PLHIV, declined after ART. Because pre-ART samples had limited cell numbers, profiling was done on unsorted PBMC rather than on sorted CD4+ and CD8+ T cells. No data were available on ART adherence, viral resistance or therapy changes, limiting inferences about post-ART repertoire changes. CDR3 length ranges in HIV repertoires were narrower than in controls, and network structure suggested an antigen-experienced repertoire with only a slight naive shift after ART. The samples span the years 2004 to 2017, and the ART regimens used at that time may not be as effective as current regimens.

CDR1 and CDR2 (SNHLY, FYNNEI) derive from the germline V gene. The CDR3 spans 15 residues, from the cysteine through the phenylalanine. Solely the CDR3 DNA is kept, with 45 bases framed from the first base. Germline trimming: 7 bases from V, 4 bases from J; junction bases outside gene matches: 8. To be included, a participant needed at least one PBMC sample from before ART initiation plus at least two post-ART samples. All participants with HIV were treated in the United States of America. Cryopreserved samples of about 0.95-10 million PBMC were thawed and washed before DNA extraction. At the time of the earliest PBMC sample, participants with HIV were aged between about 20 and 55 years. PBMC samples from each participant spanned 1-4 timepoints before ART initiation and 2-8 timepoints after ART initiation, with a median of 7 samples. Serial HIV viral load, CD4+ T-cell count, ART history and demographic data were obtained for every participant. Genomic DNA was extracted from unsorted PBMC with a Qiagen kit on a QIAcube, with processing performed in batches of 12 samples.

The immunoSEQ hsTCRB v3.0 assay was used at survey level resolution to sequence the TRB variable region. A depth of about 40,000-50,000 T-cell genomes per sample was targeted for TRB sequencing. Pooled TRB libraries were sequenced on an Illumina MiSeq with a v3 150-cycle kit. As for the authors' bioinformatics: Repertoire analysis was run in R within a reproducible Nextflow workflow that covered QC, data transformation and analysis. LymphoSeq2, an R package for exploring AIRR-Seq data, was used to implement the custom analyses. After excluding a handful of samples that yielded fewer than 5000 total TRB sequences, 190 or so HIV repertoires remained for analysis. Among the approximately 180 HIV repertoires that were kept, some 60 were collected before ART initiation and more than 120 were collected after ART initiation. Each repertoire was downsampled to 5000 TRB nucleotide sequences, and summary statistics were averaged across 100 downsampling iterations. TRB sequences were retained for analysis only if CDR3 regions of at least seven amino acids were present. A Shannon entropy-derived clonality score and the Gini coefficient were used to measure diversity. In the repertoire networks, any two of the top 5000 CDR3 amino acid sequences were linked whenever the two sequences differed by an edit distance of one. For TRB CDR3 amino acid sequences, GLIPH2 was used to predict antigen specificity groups and MHC restriction. To flag known associations with CMV, EBV, HIV or tissue antigens, CDR3 amino acid sequences were compared against VDJdb and McPAS-TCR. Pre-ART, post-ART and control groups were compared with Wilcoxon signed-rank tests and Holm-Bonferroni correction. TCRdb obtained this table from immuneACCESS and retained in-frame rearrangements with V and J assigned. These tables miss some clones; where compared with another copy, unresolved V genes account for less than half of the shortfall, and the remainder is unexplained. V and J calls and clone size are as listed in that table; D and trimming were resolved from the DNA. This sample gives nearly 30,000 clones in total; approximately 90% of them show up just once. The ten largest make up 7% to 9.5% of the sample.

The sample here was unsorted PBMCs, taken 3.2 years before starting antiretroviral therapy. The chain couples TRBV2 to TRBJ2-1; the junction holds 9 bases that match TRBD1. This clonotype originated in a man aged 50-60 years with HIV. The CDR3 is CASTEDRGGYNEQFF. The DNA sequence is TGTGCCAGCACAGAGGACAGGGGCGGATACAATGAGCAGTTCTTC.